The next 9 T cell receptor beta chains were all read from a single sample in a study of T cells in localized non-small cell lung cancer. The data were produced by immunoSEQ multiplex PCR, yet TCRdb's version contains in-frame clones alone and is incomplete. The sample records over 15,000 clones, around 93% being singletons. The sample consisted of peripheral blood, taken before any cancer treatment. All receptors derive from a woman aged 35 to 75 with stage I lung adenocarcinoma.

The J gene is TRBJ1-2, the V gene TRBV18; D remains unclear. Germline CDR1 is KGHSH and CDR2 is LQKENI. The CDR3 is made up of 11 amino acids. Trimming pared 3 bases from V and 8 bases from J, leaving 7 bases between. The CDR3 here is CASSPEEGYTF. CDR3 nucleotides: TGTGCCAGCTCACCTGAGGAGGGCTACACCTTC.

The rearrangement links TRBV2 to TRBJ2-5; 9 positions agree with TRBD1. The germline CDR1 and CDR2 sequences are SNHLY and FYNNEI. This CDR3 comprises 13 residues. J lost 3 bases, V lost 7 bases, and 3 bases had no gene match. The CDR3 bases are TGTGCCAGCAATAGGGACAGGGAAGAGACCCAGTACTTC. It encodes CASNRDREETQYF.

This chain joins TRBV4-1 and TRBJ2-3, with D unclear. Germline CDR1 and CDR2: MGHRA and YSYEKL. CDR3 size: 15 residues. V lost 0 bases and J lost 2, with 9 bases in between. The CDR3 DNA sequence: TGCGCCAGCAGCCAAGAGGCGACGGACACAGATACGCAGTATTTT. Translated, it gives CASSQEATDTDTQYF.

This clone was counted a few times. This rearrangement joins TRBV28 to TRBJ1-1; no definite D call. Germline values: CDR1 MDHEN, CDR2 SYDVKM. V lost 6 bases and J 3 bases, leaving 17 bases between the germline ends. The CDR3 runs 15 residues. DNA of the CDR3: TGTGCCAGCAGGCGACACTCGGGAGGAGACACTGAAGCTTTCTTT. It specifies CASRRHSGGDTEAFF.

The chain's CDR3 is CASSLKLDSEQFF. The CDR3 bases are TGCGCCAGCAGCTTGAAACTAGACAGTGAGCAGTTCTTC. This sequence joins TRBV5-1 and TRBJ2-1, with D perhaps assigned TRBD1 or TRBD2 (5 bases each). This CDR3 contains 13 residues. V shed 1 base and J shed 9 bases, with 11 bases lying between them. CDR1 is SGHRS, CDR2 YFSETQ, per germline. The full variable domain, rest sourced from reference TRBV5-1 and TRBJ2-1, is KAGVTQTPRYLIKTRGQQVTLSCSPISGHRSVSWYQQTPGQGLQFLFEYFSETQRNKGNFPGRFSGRQFSNSRSEMNVSTLELGDSALYLCASSLKLDSEQFFGPGTRLTVL.

The chain recombines TRBV5-6 with TRBJ2-1, with 10 bases that match TRBD2. Germline V gives CDR1 SGHDT, CDR2 YYEEEE. V lost 1 base and J lost 8; bases outside the gene matches: 9. The CDR3 length is 16 residues. CDR3 protein: CASSLIQRGGDDEQFF. Here the CDR3 DNA reads TGTGCCAGCAGCTTGATCCAGCGGGGGGGCGACGATGAGCAGTTCTTC.

V and J are TRBV9 and TRBJ1-3; D remains unclear. The CDR3 consists of 12 residues. CDR1 is SGDLS, CDR2 YYNGEE, per germline. Trimming left V 1 base short and J 2 bases short, with 1 base between. The CDR3 DNA reads TGTGCCAGCAGCGTAACTGGAAACACCATATATTTT. Amino acid sequence: CASSVTGNTIYF.

This clone was seen more than once but under ten times. The chain is built from TRBV5-1 and TRBJ1-2, with D maybe TRBD1 (6 bases). V gave up 4 bases and J gave up 8 bases, with 18 bases separating them. Germline values: CDR1 SGHRS, CDR2 YFSETQ. This CDR3 has 14 residues. CDR3 nucleotides: TGCGCCAGCAGCCCGGTTGACAGGACCGGAGGCTACACCTTC. It yields the protein CASSPVDRTGGYTF.

The V and J genes are TRBV7-2 and TRBJ2-5, with D possibly called TRBD1 or TRBD2 (6 bases each). This CDR3 is 15 amino acids long. The V end was cut by 5 bases, the J end by 5 bases, with 18 bases between. The germline CDR1 and CDR2 sequences are SGHTA and FQGNSA. In nucleotides, the CDR3 is TGTGCCAGCAGCCCCCCAGGCTGGAGGGGGGAGACCCAGTACTTC. It is translated as CASSPPGWRGETQYF.